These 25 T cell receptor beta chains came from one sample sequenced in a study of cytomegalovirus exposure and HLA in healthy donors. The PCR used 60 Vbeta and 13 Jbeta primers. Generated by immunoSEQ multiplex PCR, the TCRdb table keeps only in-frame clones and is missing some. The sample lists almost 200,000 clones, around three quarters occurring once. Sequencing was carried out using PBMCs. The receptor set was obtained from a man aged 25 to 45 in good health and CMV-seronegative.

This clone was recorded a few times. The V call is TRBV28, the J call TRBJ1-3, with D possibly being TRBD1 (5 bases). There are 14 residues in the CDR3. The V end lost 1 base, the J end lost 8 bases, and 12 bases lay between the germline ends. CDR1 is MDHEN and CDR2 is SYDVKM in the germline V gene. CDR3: CASSLSPGEDTIYF. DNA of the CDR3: TGTGCCAGCAGTTTATCTCCGGGGGAGGACACCATATATTTT.

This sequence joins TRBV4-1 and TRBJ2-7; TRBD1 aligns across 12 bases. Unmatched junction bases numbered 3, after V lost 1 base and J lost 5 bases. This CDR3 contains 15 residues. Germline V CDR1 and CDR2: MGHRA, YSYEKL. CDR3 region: CASSQGDRGLNEQYF. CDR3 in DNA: TGCGCCAGCAGCCAAGGGGACAGGGGGCTGAACGAGCAGTACTTC.

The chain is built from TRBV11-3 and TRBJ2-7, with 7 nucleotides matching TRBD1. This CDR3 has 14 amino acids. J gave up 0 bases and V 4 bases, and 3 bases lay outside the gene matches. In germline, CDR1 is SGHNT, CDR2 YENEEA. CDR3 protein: CASSSRDSSYEQYF. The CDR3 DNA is TGTGCCAGCAGCTCACGGGACAGCTCCTACGAGCAGTACTTC.

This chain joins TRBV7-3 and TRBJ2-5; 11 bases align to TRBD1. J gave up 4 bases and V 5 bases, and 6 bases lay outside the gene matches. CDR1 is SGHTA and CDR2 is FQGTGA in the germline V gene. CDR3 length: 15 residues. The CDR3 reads CASSPRTGGAETQYF. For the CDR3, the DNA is TGTGCCAGCAGCCCGCGGACAGGGGGCGCAGAGACCCAGTACTTC.

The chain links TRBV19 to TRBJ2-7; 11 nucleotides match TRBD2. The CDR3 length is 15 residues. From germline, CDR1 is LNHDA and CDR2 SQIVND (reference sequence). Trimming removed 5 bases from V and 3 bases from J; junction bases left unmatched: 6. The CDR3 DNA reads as TGTGCCAGTAGTCCCGGACTAGCGGGTGGCTACGAGCAGTACTTC. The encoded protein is CASSPGLAGGYEQYF.

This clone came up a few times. The CDR3 nucleotides are TGTGCCAGCAGTTTAGGGCTATTGGGCTACACCTTC. It codes for CASSLGLLGYTF. The chain is built from TRBV28 and TRBJ1-2; no firm D call. Trimming removed 2 bases at V and 8 bases at J, with 9 bases between. The length of the CDR3 is 12 residues. Germline V gene sequence: CDR1 MDHEN, CDR2 SYDVKM.

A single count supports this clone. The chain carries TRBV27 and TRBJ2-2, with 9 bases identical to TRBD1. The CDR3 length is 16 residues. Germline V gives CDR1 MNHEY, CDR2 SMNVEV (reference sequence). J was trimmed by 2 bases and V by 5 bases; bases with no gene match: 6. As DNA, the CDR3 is TGTGCCAGCAGTAGGACAGGGGCGAGAAACACCGGGGAGCTGTTTTTT. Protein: CASSRTGARNTGELFF.

The CDR3 DNA reads TGTGCCAGCAGTGAACAAAATAGGGGGTTCGGAGCTTTCTTT. Translated: CASSEQNRGFGAFF. The genes are TRBV6-1 and TRBJ1-1, with a tentative D call TRBD1 (6 bases). V was clipped by 2 bases and J by 10 bases, with 17 bases between them. Germline CDR1 and CDR2: MNHNS and SASEGT. The CDR3 contains 14 residues.

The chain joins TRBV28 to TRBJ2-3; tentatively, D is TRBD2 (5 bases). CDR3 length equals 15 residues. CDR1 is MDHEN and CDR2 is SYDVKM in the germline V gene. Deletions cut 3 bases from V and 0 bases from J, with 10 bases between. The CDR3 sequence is CASSLRGSSTDTQYF. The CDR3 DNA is TGTGCCAGCAGTTTGCGCGGGTCTAGCACAGATACGCAGTATTTT.

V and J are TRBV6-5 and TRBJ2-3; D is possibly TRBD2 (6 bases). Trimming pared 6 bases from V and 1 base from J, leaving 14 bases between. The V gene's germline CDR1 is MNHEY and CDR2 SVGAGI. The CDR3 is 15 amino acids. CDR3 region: CASRSRDLGTDTQYF. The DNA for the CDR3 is TGTGCCAGCAGAAGCCGGGACTTGGGCACAGATACGCAGTATTTT.

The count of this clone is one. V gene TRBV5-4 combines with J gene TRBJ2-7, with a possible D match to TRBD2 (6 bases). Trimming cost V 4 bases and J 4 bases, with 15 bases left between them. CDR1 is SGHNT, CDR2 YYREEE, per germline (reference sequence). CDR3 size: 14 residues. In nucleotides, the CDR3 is TGTGCCAGCAGCCTGGCCGGGACTCCATACGAGCAGTACTTC. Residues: CASSLAGTPYEQYF.

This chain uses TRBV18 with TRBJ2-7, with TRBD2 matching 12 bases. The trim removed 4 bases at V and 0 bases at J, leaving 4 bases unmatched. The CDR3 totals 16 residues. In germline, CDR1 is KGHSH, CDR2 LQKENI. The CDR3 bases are TGTGCCAGCTCACTGACTAGCGGGGGTAGCTCCTACGAGCAGTACTTC. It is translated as CASSLTSGGSSYEQYF.

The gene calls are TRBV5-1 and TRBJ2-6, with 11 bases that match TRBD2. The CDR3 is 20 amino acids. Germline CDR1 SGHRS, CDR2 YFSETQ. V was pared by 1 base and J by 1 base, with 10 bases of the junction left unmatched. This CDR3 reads CASSLNVASGRSSGANVLTF. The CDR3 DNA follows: TGCGCCAGCAGCTTGAATGTGGCTAGCGGGAGGAGTTCTGGGGCCAACGTCCTGACTTTC.

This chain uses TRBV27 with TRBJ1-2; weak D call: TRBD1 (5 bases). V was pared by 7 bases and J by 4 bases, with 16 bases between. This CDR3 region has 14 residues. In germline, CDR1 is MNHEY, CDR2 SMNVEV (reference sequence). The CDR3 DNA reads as TGTGCCAGCAATGAGGCAGGGAAGGGCTATGGCTACACCTTC. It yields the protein CASNEAGKGYGYTF.

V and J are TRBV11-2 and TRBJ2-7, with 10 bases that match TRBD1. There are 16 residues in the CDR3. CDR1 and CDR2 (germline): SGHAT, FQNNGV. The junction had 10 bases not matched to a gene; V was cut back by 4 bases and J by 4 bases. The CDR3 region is CASSSRTGGGGYEQYF. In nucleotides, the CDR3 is TGTGCCAGCAGCTCCCGGACAGGGGGTGGGGGTTACGAGCAGTACTTC.

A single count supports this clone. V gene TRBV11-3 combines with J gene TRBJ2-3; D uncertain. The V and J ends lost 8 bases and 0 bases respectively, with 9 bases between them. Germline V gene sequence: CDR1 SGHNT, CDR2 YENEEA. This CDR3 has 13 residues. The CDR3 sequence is CASQAPSTDTQYF. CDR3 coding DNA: TGTGCCAGCCAGGCACCCAGCACAGATACGCAGTATTTT.

The CDR3 spells CASSLGTGPRVNSPLHF. In DNA form, the CDR3 reads TGTGCCAGCAGCTTGGGGACAGGGCCCAGGGTGAATTCACCCCTCCACTTT. This chain connects TRBV5-5 to TRBJ1-6, with TRBD1 matching 8 bases. The length of the CDR3 is 17 residues. Germline V lookup: CDR1 SGHKS, CDR2 YYEKEE (reference sequence). Trimming at V came to 0 bases and at J to 7 bases, leaving 9 bases not matched to a gene.

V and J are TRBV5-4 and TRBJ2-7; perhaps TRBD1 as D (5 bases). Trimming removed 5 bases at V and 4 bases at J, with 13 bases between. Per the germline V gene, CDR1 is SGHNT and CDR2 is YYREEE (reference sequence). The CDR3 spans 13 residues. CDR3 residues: CASRMDQGYEQYF. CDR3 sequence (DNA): TGTGCCAGCAGAATGGATCAGGGTTACGAGCAGTACTTC.

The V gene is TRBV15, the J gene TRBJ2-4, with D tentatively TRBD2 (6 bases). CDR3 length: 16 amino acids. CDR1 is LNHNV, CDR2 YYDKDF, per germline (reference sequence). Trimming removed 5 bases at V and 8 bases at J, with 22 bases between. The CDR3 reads CATSPGTFSVLDIQYF. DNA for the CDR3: TGTGCCACCAGCCCAGGGACTTTTTCGGTTCTAGACATTCAGTACTTC.

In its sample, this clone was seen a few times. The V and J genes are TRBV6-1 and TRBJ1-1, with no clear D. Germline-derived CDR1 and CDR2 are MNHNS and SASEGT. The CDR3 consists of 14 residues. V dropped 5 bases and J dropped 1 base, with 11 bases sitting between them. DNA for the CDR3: TGTGCCAGCAGTAACCGTCTGGCGAACACTGAAGCTTTCTTT. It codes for CASSNRLANTEAFF.

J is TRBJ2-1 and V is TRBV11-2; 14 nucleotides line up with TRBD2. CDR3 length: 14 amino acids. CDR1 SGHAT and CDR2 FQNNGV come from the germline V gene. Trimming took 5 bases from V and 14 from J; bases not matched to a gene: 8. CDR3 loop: CASSHPTGLAGEFF. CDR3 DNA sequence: TGTGCCAGCAGCCACCCCACGGGACTAGCGGGAGAGTTCTTC. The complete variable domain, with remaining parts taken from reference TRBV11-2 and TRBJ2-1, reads EAGVAQSPRYKIIEKRQSVAFWCNPISGHATLYWYQQILGQGPKLLIQFQNNGVVDDSQLPKDRFSAERLKGVDSTLKIQPAKLEDSAVYLCASSHPTGLAGEFFGPGTRLTVL.

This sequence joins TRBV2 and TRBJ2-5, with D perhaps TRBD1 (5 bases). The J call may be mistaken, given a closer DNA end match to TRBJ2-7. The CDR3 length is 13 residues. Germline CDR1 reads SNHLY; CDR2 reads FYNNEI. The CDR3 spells CASSVDSIGEQYF. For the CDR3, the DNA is TGTGCCAGCAGTGTAGACAGCATTGGCGAGCAGTACTTC.

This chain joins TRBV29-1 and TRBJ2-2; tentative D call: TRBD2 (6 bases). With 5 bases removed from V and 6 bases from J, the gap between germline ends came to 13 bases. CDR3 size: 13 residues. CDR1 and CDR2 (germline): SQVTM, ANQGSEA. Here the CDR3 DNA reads TGCAGCGTTAAGTACGGGGGTCCCGGGGAGCTGTTTTTT. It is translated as CSVKYGGPGELFF.

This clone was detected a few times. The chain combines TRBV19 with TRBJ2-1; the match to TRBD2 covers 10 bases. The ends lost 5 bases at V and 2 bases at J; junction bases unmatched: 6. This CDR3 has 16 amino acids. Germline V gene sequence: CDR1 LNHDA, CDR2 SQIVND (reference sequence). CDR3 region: CASSLVAGGAYNEQFF. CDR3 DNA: TGTGCCAGTAGTTTGGTAGCGGGAGGTGCCTACAATGAGCAGTTCTTC.

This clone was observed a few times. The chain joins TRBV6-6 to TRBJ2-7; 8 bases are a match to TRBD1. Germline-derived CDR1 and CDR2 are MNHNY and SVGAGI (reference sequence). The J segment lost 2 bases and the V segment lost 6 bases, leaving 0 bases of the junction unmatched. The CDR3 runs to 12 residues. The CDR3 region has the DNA TGTGCCAGCAGGACAGGGGCCTACGAGCAGTACTTC. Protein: CASRTGAYEQYF.